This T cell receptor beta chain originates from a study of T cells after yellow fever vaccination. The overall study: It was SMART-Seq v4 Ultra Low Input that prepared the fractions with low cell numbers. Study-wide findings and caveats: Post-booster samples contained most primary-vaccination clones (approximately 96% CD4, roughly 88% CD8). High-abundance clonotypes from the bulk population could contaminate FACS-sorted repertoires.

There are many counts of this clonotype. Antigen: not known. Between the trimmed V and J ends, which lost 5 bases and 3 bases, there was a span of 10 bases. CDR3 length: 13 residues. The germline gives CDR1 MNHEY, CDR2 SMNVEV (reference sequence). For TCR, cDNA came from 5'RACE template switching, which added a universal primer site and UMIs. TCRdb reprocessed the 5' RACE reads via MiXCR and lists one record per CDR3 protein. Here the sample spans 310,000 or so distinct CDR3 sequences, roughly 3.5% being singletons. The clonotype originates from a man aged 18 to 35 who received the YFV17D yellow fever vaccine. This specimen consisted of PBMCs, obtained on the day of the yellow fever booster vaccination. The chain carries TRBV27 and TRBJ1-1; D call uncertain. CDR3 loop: CASSLYRDTEAFF. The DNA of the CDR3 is TGTGCCAGCAGTCTATACCGGGACACTGAAGCTTTCTTT.